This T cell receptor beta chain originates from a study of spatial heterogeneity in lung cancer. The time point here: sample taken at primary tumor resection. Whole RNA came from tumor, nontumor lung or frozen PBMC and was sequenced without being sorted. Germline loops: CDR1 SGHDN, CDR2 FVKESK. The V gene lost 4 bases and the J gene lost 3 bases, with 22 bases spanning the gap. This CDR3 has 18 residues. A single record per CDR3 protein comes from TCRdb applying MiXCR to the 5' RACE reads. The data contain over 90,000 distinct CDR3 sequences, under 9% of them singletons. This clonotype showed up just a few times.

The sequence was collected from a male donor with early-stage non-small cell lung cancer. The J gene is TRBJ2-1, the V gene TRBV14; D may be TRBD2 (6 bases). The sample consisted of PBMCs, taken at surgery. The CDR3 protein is CASSPQGIGSSGYNEQFF. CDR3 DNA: TGTGCCAGCAGCCCGCAAGGGATCGGGAGCTCCGGCTACAATGAGCAGTTCTTC.